This T cell receptor (beta chain) was recorded in a study of T cells in Graves' hyperthyroidism and ophthalmopathy. RNA transcripts provided the source from which TCR beta CDR3 regions were amplified. Initially, a first-round RT-PCR of the TCR CDR3 employed the HTBI primer set. A single record per CDR3 protein comes from TCRdb applying MiXCR to the multiplex PCR reads. The sample has approximately 690,000 distinct CDR3 sequences; 20% to 25% are singletons. Material: blood. This receptor was identified in a man aged 30-40 years with Graves' ophthalmopathy.

The CDR3, as DNA: TGTGCCAGCAGTTCCGACAGAGGATTGAACACTGAAGCTTTCTTT. As protein: CASSSDRGLNTEAFF. The chain is built from TRBV6-5 and TRBJ1-1; TRBD1 is a possible D gene (5 bases). The germline V gene has CDR1 MNHEY and CDR2 SVGAGI. CDR3 length: 15 amino acids. Trimming took off 4 bases at V and 0 bases at J, with 12 bases between the two ends.